This paragraph reports one T cell receptor (beta chain). Its antigen remains unknown. This record comes from a study of OX40 agonist ivuxolimab in advanced cancers. Study-level background: All patients had ivuxolimab intravenously every 2 weeks at 0.01 to 10 mg/kg.

V gave up 6 bases and J gave up 4 bases, with 13 bases separating them. Per germline, CDR1 SNHLY and CDR2 FYNNEI. This CDR3 region has 14 residues. Sequencing used immunoSEQ multiplex PCR; TCRdb keeps in-frame clones, though not all of them. The sample has roughly 76,000 clones; 88% are singletons. Study observations and caveats: CD4+ and CD8+ blood T cells expanded clonally by week 6 at 0.1 to 3.0 mg/kg.

The TCR sequence derives from an adult with an advanced solid tumor such as melanoma, head and neck, liver or kidney cancer. The specimen was CD4+ or CD8+ T cells sorted from blood, collected in a trial of the OX40 agonist ivuxolimab. The chain joins TRBV2 to TRBJ1-3; no clear D gene. Here the CDR3 DNA reads TGTGCCAGCAGGCCGCAAGGGCCGGGAAACACCATATATTTT. As protein: CASRPQGPGNTIYF. Full variable domain (rest looked up from reference TRBV2 and TRBJ1-3): EPEVTQTPSHQVTQMGQEVILRCVPISNHLYFYWYRQILGQKVEFLVSFYNNEISEKSEIFDDQFSVERPDGSNFTLKIRSTKLEDSAMYFCASRPQGPGNTIYFGEGSWLTVV.